Presented here are 22 T cell receptor beta chains from one specimen sequenced in a study of PD-1 blockade in classical Hodgkin lymphoma. Clones were read by immunoSEQ multiplex PCR, and TCRdb kept only the in-frame ones, dropping some. The profile shows 90,000 or so clones, roughly 78% of them singletons. Time point noted: cycle 4 day 1 (C4D1), after less than 7 weeks of nivolumab. After autologous stem cell transplantation all patients relapsed, and prior brentuximab vedotin exposure differed between cohorts. The sample here was peripheral blood mononuclear cells (PBMCs), taken before the fourth cycle of nivolumab. The source is a human donor with classical Hodgkin lymphoma.

The chain couples TRBV10-3 to TRBJ1-2; D is uncertain. Germline assignment: CDR1 ENHRY and CDR2 SYGVKD. The CDR3 runs 21 residues. The V and J ends lost 3 bases and 1 base respectively, with 30 bases between them. CDR3 loop: CAISDSLATSPVPYDNYGYTF. The CDR3 region has the DNA TGTGCCATCAGTGATTCATTGGCAACCAGCCCGGTCCCCTATGATAACTATGGCTACACCTTC.

The rearrangement uses TRBV6-5 and TRBJ1-4; D is unclear. The CDR3 runs 13 residues. The germline V and J ends were trimmed by 8 bases and 8 bases, with 15 bases remaining between them. Germline assignment: CDR1 MNHEY and CDR2 SVGAGI. CDR3 amino acids: CASSRGPGEKLFF. CDR3 sequence (DNA): TGTGCCAGCTCCCGAGGACCCGGAGAAAAACTGTTTTTT.

The chain employs TRBV6-6 and TRBJ2-7; 9 nucleotides agree with TRBD1. Looked up from germline, CDR1 is MNHNY and CDR2 is SVGAGI (reference sequence). V trimming: 8 bases; J trimming: 4 bases; junction bases outside the gene matches: 6. The CDR3 totals 13 residues. CDR3 region: CASGTGTKYEQYF. The CDR3 region has the DNA TGTGCCAGCGGGACAGGGACAAAGTACGAGCAGTACTTC.

J is TRBJ2-5 and V is TRBV7-2, with TRBD2 matching 12 bases. The CDR3 is 15 residues long. Germline-derived CDR1 and CDR2 are SGHTA and FQGNSA. V was pared by 10 bases and J by 2 bases, with 8 bases of the junction left unmatched. Here the CDR3 reads CATTLGTSGQETQYF. The CDR3 DNA reads as TGTGCCACGACGCTCGGGACTAGCGGGCAAGAGACCCAGTACTTC. Combining the CDR3 with reference TRBV7-2 and TRBJ2-5 gives the whole variable domain GAGVSQSPSNKVTEKGKDVELRCDPISGHTALYWYRQSLGQGLEFLIYFQGNSAPDKSGLPSDRFSAERTGGSVSTLTIQRTQQEDSAVYLCATTLGTSGQETQYFGPGTRLLVL.

The V gene is TRBV19, the J gene TRBJ1-4; 11 bases agree with TRBD1. Germline V gene data show CDR1 as LNHDA and CDR2 as SQIVND (reference sequence). J gave up 2 bases and V 3 bases, and 5 bases lay outside the gene matches. The CDR3 is made up of 17 amino acids. CDR3 nucleotide sequence: TGTGCCAGTAGTATGAGTGGACAGGGGGCCACTAATGAAAAACTGTTTTTT. Translating gives CASSMSGQGATNEKLFF.

The chain carries TRBV5-1 and TRBJ2-2; 7 bases fit TRBD1. V shed 3 bases, J shed 3 bases, and the junction held 2 bases outside the gene matches. The CDR3 is 14 residues long. Germline CDR1 and CDR2: SGHRS and YFSETQ. In nucleotides, the CDR3 is TGCGCCAGCAGCTGGACAGGAGACACCGGGGAGCTGTTTTTT. It translates to CASSWTGDTGELFF.

The sample holds one count of this clone. The chain combines TRBV6-5 with TRBJ2-1; unclear D gene. The CDR3 totals 13 residues. Trimming took off 1 base at V and 2 bases at J, with 3 bases between the two ends. CDR1 is MNHEY and CDR2 is SVGAGI in the germline V gene. This CDR3 reads CASSYFPYNEQFF. CDR3 sequence (DNA): TGTGCCAGCAGTTACTTTCCCTACAATGAGCAGTTCTTC.

This clone was seen a single time. V is TRBV29-1 and J is TRBJ2-7, with 8 bases that match TRBD2. Per germline, CDR1 SQVTM and CDR2 ANQGSEA. The CDR3 contains 11 residues. The CDR3 bases are TGCGTCGTCGGGGGGGGTCGGGAGCAGTACTTC. It translates to CVVGGGREQYF.

The CDR3 spells CASSLMSANTEAFF. DNA of the CDR3: TGTGCCAGCAGCTTAATGTCCGCAAACACTGAAGCTTTCTTT. The chain couples TRBV7-2 to TRBJ1-1; D is ambiguous. Trimming took 2 bases from V and 2 from J, leaving 9 bases between them. There are 14 residues in the CDR3. In germline, CDR1 is SGHTA, CDR2 FQGNSA.

J is TRBJ2-7 and V is TRBV6-6; 8 nucleotides line up with TRBD1. V dropped 3 bases and J dropped 2; count of bases not matched to a gene: 6. The germline CDR1 and CDR2 sequences are MNHNY and SVGAGI (reference sequence). The CDR3 is 15 residues long. CDR3 region: CASSYGQGGAYEQYF. DNA for the CDR3: TGTGCCAGCAGTTATGGACAGGGTGGGGCCTACGAGCAGTACTTC.

This clone was counted once. V is TRBV28 and J is TRBJ1-1, with TRBD1 matching 7 bases. The CDR3 is 14 amino acids. Per the germline V gene, CDR1 is MDHEN and CDR2 is SYDVKM. The junction had 4 bases not matched to a gene; V was cut back by 3 bases and J by 3 bases. The CDR3 is CASSLGQGDTEAFF. The CDR3 coding sequence is TGTGCCAGCAGTTTGGGGCAGGGGGACACTGAAGCTTTCTTT.

The CDR3 nucleotides read TGTGCCAGCAAGGGACTAACGAACACCGGGGAGCTGTTTTTT. As protein: CASKGLTNTGELFF. The rearrangement links TRBV6-1 to TRBJ2-2; 7 nucleotides agree with TRBD2. From germline, CDR1 is MNHNS and CDR2 SASEGT. This CDR3 is 14 amino acids long. The V and J ends lost 7 bases and 0 bases, in that order; junction bases with no gene match: 2.

This chain joins TRBV6-6 and TRBJ1-5; TRBD1 matches 12 bases. Trimming took 4 bases from V and 2 from J; bases not matched to a gene: 3. The CDR3 extends over 16 amino acids. Germline CDR1 and CDR2: MNHNY and SVGAGI (reference sequence). CDR3 residues: CASSWDRGLGNQPQHF. The CDR3 nucleotides are TGTGCCAGCAGTTGGGACAGGGGGCTGGGCAATCAGCCCCAGCATTTT.

V gene TRBV19 combines with J gene TRBJ2-3; 9 bases agree with TRBD1. V lost 9 bases to trimming and J lost 1 base; unmatched junction nucleotides: 2. This CDR3 has 13 residues. Germline values: CDR1 LNHDA, CDR2 SQIVND (reference sequence). CDR3 in DNA: TGTGCCAGCAGGACAGGGGGCACAGATACGCAGTATTTT. Protein sequence: CASRTGGTDTQYF. Filled out from reference TRBV19 and TRBJ2-3, the complete variable domain reads DGGITQSPKYLFRKEGQNVTLSCEQNLNHDAMYWYRQDPGQGLRLIYYSQIVNDFQKGDIAEGYSVSREKKESFPLTVTSAQKNPTAFYLCASRTGGTDTQYFGPGTRLTVL.

This clone was observed a single time. The junction and the germline gene differ at one end; a read error may be behind it. The chain uses TRBV2 and TRBJ2-2, with a weak D call TRBD2 (5 bases). CDR1 and CDR2 from the germline V gene are SNHLY and FYNNEI. The length of the CDR3 is 15 residues. The CDR3 region has the DNA TGTGCCAGCAGGGAAGAGGGCACTAACACCGGGGAGCTGTTTTTT. This translates into CASREEGTNTGELFF. The full variable domain, its missing parts supplied by reference TRBV2 and TRBJ2-2, is EPEVTQTPSHQVTQMGQEVILRCVPISNHLYFYWYRQILGQKVEFLVSFYNNEISEKSEIFDDQFSVERPDGSNFTLKIRSTKLEDSAMYFCASREEGTNTGELFFGEGSRLTVL.

The chain employs TRBV19 and TRBJ1-2; 11 nucleotides match TRBD1. This CDR3 region has 16 residues. Looked up from germline, CDR1 is LNHDA and CDR2 is SQIVND (reference sequence). V lost 6 bases to trimming and J lost 2 bases; unmatched junction nucleotides: 8. CDR3 bases: TGTGCCAGTAGACCTATGGACAGGGGGCCGAACTATGGCTACACCTTC. It translates to CASRPMDRGPNYGYTF.

This chain joins TRBV6-5 and TRBJ2-7, with D perhaps matching TRBD1 (6 bases). The length of the CDR3 is 13 residues. Germline V lookup: CDR1 MNHEY, CDR2 SVGAGI. Trimming took 5 bases from V and 2 from J, leaving 10 bases between them. CDR3 region: CASSPTGTYEQYF. The CDR3 DNA reads as TGTGCCAGCAGTCCTACAGGGACCTACGAGCAGTACTTC.

This clone came up many times. The V call is TRBV6-6, the J call TRBJ1-5; 7 bases are shared with TRBD1. CDR1 and CDR2 (germline): MNHNY, SVGAGI (reference sequence). The CDR3 sequence is 16 residues long. V dropped 3 bases and J dropped 2; count of bases not matched to a gene: 7. This CDR3 is CASSYLKGTGNQPQHF. The CDR3 nucleotides are TGTGCCAGCAGTTATCTCAAGGGGACAGGCAATCAGCCCCAGCATTTT.

The chain employs TRBV6-1 and TRBJ2-7; D unclear. The CDR3 loop spans 12 amino acids. V lost 6 bases, J lost 7 bases, and 13 bases lay in between. Germline CDR1 is MNHNS and CDR2 is SASEGT. This CDR3 is CASRDPFGEQYF. CDR3 DNA sequence: TGTGCCAGCAGAGACCCCTTCGGTGAGCAGTACTTC.

This chain uses TRBV2 with TRBJ1-5; no reliable D call. The V gene's germline CDR1 is SNHLY and CDR2 FYNNEI. The CDR3 is 13 residues long. V was shortened by 5 bases and J by 4 bases, with 9 bases between the two germline ends. The CDR3 region has the DNA TGTGCCAGCAGTAACGACGCGAATCAGCCCCAGCATTTT. This codes for CASSNDANQPQHF.

This clone was found a few times. The chain is built from TRBV5-4 and TRBJ2-3; 10 nucleotides agree with TRBD2. The CDR3 loop spans 15 amino acids. V was clipped by 4 bases and J by 4 bases; unmatched bases: 6. The germline CDR1 and CDR2 sequences are SGHNT and YYREEE (reference sequence). The CDR3 is CASSATSGVADTQYF. The DNA of the CDR3 is TGTGCCAGCAGCGCCACTAGCGGGGTGGCAGATACGCAGTATTTT. Together with reference TRBV5-4 and TRBJ2-3, the CDR3 gives the full variable domain: ETGVTQSPTHLIKTRGQQVTLRCSSQSGHNTVSWYQQALGQGPQFIFQYYREEENGRGNFPPRFSGLQFPNYSSELNVNALELDDSALYLCASSATSGVADTQYFGPGTRLTVL.

The gene calls are TRBV7-8 and TRBJ2-3; no clear D gene. Germline CDR1 and CDR2: SGHVS and FQNEAQ. Between the trimmed V and J ends, which lost 0 bases and 5 bases, there was a span of 6 bases. CDR3 length: 13 residues. CDR3 nucleotides: TGTGCCAGCAGCTTAGCCCCAGGAGATACGCAGTATTTT. Residues: CASSLAPGDTQYF.